This T cell receptor (beta chain) originates from a study of spatial heterogeneity in lung cancer. In the study overall: Alpha-chain sequences were detected in numbers that were consistently lower than beta-chain sequences.

TCRdb re-called the 5' RACE reads through MiXCR, storing one row per CDR3 protein. The repertoire consists of 10,000 to 15,000 distinct CDR3 sequences, with approximately 4% occurring once and the leading ten covering 45%. The time point here: sample taken at primary tumor resection. From tumor, nontumor lung or frozen PBMC, whole RNA was taken unsorted for sequencing. V dropped 8 bases and J dropped 4 bases, with 16 bases sitting between them. Germline CDR1 and CDR2: MNHEY and SMNVEV (reference sequence). This CDR3 comprises 14 residues. Here the sequenced sample was PBMCs, taken at surgery. The sequence came from a male donor with early-stage non-small cell lung cancer. J is TRBJ2-3 and V is TRBV27, with D possibly being TRBD1 or TRBD2 (6 bases each). The CDR3 loop is CASSLGGASDTQYF. CDR3 bases: TGTGCCAGCTCCCTCGGGGGCGCGTCAGATACGCAGTATTTT.